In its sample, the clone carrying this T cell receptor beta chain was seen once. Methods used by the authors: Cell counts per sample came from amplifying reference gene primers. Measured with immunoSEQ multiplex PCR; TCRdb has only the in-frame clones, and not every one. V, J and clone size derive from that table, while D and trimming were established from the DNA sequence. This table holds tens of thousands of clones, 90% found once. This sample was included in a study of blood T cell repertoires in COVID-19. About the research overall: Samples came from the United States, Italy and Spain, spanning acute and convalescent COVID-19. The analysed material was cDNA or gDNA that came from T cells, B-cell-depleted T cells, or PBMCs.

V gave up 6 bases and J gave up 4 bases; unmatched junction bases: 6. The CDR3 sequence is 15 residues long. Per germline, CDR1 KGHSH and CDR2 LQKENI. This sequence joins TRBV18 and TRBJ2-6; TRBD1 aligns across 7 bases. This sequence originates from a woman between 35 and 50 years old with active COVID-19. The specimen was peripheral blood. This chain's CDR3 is CASSPDRAGANVLTF. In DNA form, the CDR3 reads TGTGCCAGCTCGCCCGACAGGGCCGGGGCCAACGTCCTGACTTTC.